This T cell receptor (beta chain) comes out of a study of OX40 agonist ivuxolimab in advanced cancers. Study in general: Antecedent anti-PD-1, anti-PD-L1 or anti-CTLA-4 therapy was permissible, with around 41% having received some. Study results and limitations: Part of the nonresponder group also had normalized T-cell clonal expansion that was low.

J lost 3 bases, V lost 3 bases, and 11 bases had no gene match. The germline V gene has CDR1 KGHSH and CDR2 LQKENI. The CDR3 has 16 amino acids. In regard to this clone: Its matching antigen is unknown.

Clones were read by immunoSEQ multiplex PCR, and TCRdb kept only the in-frame ones, dropping some. Among 75,000 to 100,000 clones listed, less than 85% were seen once. Systemic immunosuppression or autoimmune disease history was grounds to exclude patients. The gene calls are TRBV18 and TRBJ2-7, with 7 positions matching TRBD1. The sample was CD4+ or CD8+ T cells sorted from blood, taken in a trial of the OX40 agonist ivuxolimab. The sequence was obtained from an adult with an advanced solid tumor such as melanoma, head and neck, liver or kidney cancer. Written as DNA, the CDR3 is TGTGCCAGCTCACCGAGGGACAGCAATTCCCGCTACGAGCAGTACTTC. The encoded protein is CASSPRDSNSRYEQYF.